The source of this T cell receptor beta chain is a study of beta chain features in type 1 diabetes. V dropped 4 bases and J dropped 0 bases, with 15 bases sitting between them. CDR1 and CDR2 from the germline V gene are GTSNPN and SVGIG (reference sequence). The CDR3 totals 16 residues. The isolated RNA, all of it, was reverse transcribed, so expressed TCRB transcripts were what got sequenced. Reads from naive, central memory and regulatory T cell samples averaged about 3.9 million. Profiled with immunoSEQ multiplex PCR; TCRdb holds only in-frame clones, not every one. The table records hundreds of thousands of clones, about 14% of them present only once. Sorting that relied on CD45RO/CCR7/CD25/CD127/CD95/CD27 yielded CD4+ naive, central memory, regulatory and stem cell-like memory cells. On this clone: Its antigen is unidentified.

Study-wide results and limits: For Type 1 diabetes patients, all four CD4+ subsets carried TCRB CDR3s that were moderately but significantly shorter. When VDJ junctions were examined, type 1 diabetes patients showed fewer insertions and more deletions. It was possible that PCR favored shorter templates, equally so in patients and controls.

Sequencing input: naive CD4+ T cells from blood. The source of this sequence is a man younger than 35 with type 1 diabetes. The chain recombines TRBV30 with TRBJ2-2, with a possible D match to TRBD1 (5 bases). The CDR3 DNA reads TGTGCCTGGAACACAGGATCTTCCTCGAACACCGGGGAGCTGTTTTTT. This codes for CAWNTGSSSNTGELFF.